These 14 T cell receptor beta chains came from one sample sequenced in a study of blood T cell repertoires in COVID-19. Sequenced by immunoSEQ multiplex PCR; TCRdb stores in-frame clones only, minus some. The sample lists about 140,000 clones; around 80% were seen once. Source material: peripheral blood. The origin of the receptors is a human donor in a cohort sampled during active COVID-19.

The rearrangement joins TRBV10-3 to TRBJ1-2, with TRBD1 as a possible D gene (6 bases). Germline V gene data show CDR1 as ENHRY and CDR2 as SYGVKD. The CDR3 has 14 residues. Trimming took 3 bases from V and 3 from J, leaving 11 bases between them. CDR3 in DNA: TGTGCCATCAGTGATCCCAGGGGTGACTATGGCTACACCTTC. Protein product: CAISDPRGDYGYTF.

This clone is medium-sized. DNA of the CDR3: TGTGCCAGCAGTTTTCTCCAGGGCACAGATACGCAGTATTTT. Translation: CASSFLQGTDTQYF. This chain uses TRBV28 with TRBJ2-3; D not resolved. CDR3 length: 14 amino acids. The V gene lost 3 bases and the J gene lost 1 base, with 8 bases spanning the gap. CDR1 and CDR2 (germline): MDHEN, SYDVKM.

The chain carries TRBV6-5 and TRBJ1-5; TRBD1 matches at 7 bases. The CDR3 covers 14 residues. Trimming at V came to 6 bases and at J to 2 bases, leaving 4 bases not matched to a gene. Germline V gives CDR1 MNHEY, CDR2 SVGAGI. CDR3 residues: CASSTGAGNQPQHF. CDR3 sequence (DNA): TGTGCCAGCAGCACAGGGGCGGGCAATCAGCCCCAGCATTTT.

This clone was detected a few times. This sample includes further DNA sequences coding for the same CDR3. The rearrangement uses TRBV7-2 and TRBJ2-2; 14 bases are a match to TRBD2. This CDR3 is 16 amino acids long. V shed 5 bases, J shed 5 bases, and the junction held 4 bases outside the gene matches. CDR1 and CDR2 (germline): SGHTA, FQGNSA. The CDR3 loop is CASSLRTSGGTGELFF. The CDR3 DNA reads as TGTGCCAGCAGCCTCCGGACTAGCGGGGGGACCGGGGAGCTGTTTTTT.

The rearrangement links TRBV10-3 to TRBJ2-2; TRBD2 matches at 8 bases. Trimming removed 0 bases from V and 4 bases from J; junction bases left unmatched: 4. The CDR3 consists of 16 residues. Germline-derived CDR1 and CDR2 are ENHRY and SYGVKD. The CDR3 loop is CAISESPSGGTGELFF. The CDR3 coding sequence is TGTGCCATCAGTGAGTCCCCCAGCGGGGGCACCGGGGAGCTGTTTTTT.

This clone occurred a few times. The V gene is TRBV5-7, the J gene TRBJ2-5; TRBD1 is a possible D gene (6 bases). TRBV5-7 counts as an open reading frame of uncertain function. V was trimmed by 2 bases and J by 2 bases, leaving 16 bases between them. This CDR3 has 16 residues. The CDR3 reads CASSFVRGTTQETQYF. The CDR3 nucleotides read TGTGCCAGCAGCTTTGTCAGGGGAACTACACAAGAGACCCAGTACTTC.

The chain couples TRBV10-3 to TRBJ2-3; 8 nucleotides line up with TRBD1. V was pared by 10 bases and J by 1 base, with 4 bases of the junction left unmatched. The CDR3 runs to 13 residues. The germline V gene has CDR1 ENHRY and CDR2 SYGVKD. The CDR3 loop is CASDRGRTDTQYF. The DNA of the CDR3 is TGTGCCAGCGACAGGGGTCGCACAGATACGCAGTATTTT.

The chain has TRBV23-1 and TRBJ2-7; 7 bases fit TRBD1. TRBV23-1 is an ORF, and what it does is uncertain. This CDR3 is built from 15 residues. V shed 2 bases and J 5 bases; nucleotides not matched to a gene: 9. CDR3 coding DNA: TGCGCCAGCAGTCAACCTTCAACAGGGGCTAACGAGCAGTACTTC. Its protein product is CASSQPSTGANEQYF.

This chain joins TRBV12-2 and TRBJ2-7; the DNA was not used to check the table's D call, TRBD1. TRBV12-2 corresponds to a pseudogene. The CDR3 is made up of 13 amino acids. Here the CDR3 DNA reads TGTGCATCTGGACGGACACCATTCTACGAGCAGTACTTC. It codes for CASGRTPFYEQYF.

The chain links TRBV11-1 to TRBJ2-6; perhaps TRBD1 as D (6 bases). V was pared by 6 bases and J by 2 bases, with 8 bases between. Germline lookup yields CDR1 SGHAT and CDR2 FQDESV (reference sequence). This CDR3 is 14 amino acids long. The CDR3 nucleotides read TGTGCCAGCAGTTCAGGGGCTGGGGCCAACGTCCTGACTTTC. It yields the protein CASSSGAGANVLTF.

V is TRBV3-1 (or the pseudogene TRBV3-2) and J is TRBJ2-2, with TRBD2 matching 16 bases. In germline, CDR1 is LGHDT, CDR2 YNNKEL (reference sequence). Trimming took 1 base from V and 4 from J; bases not matched to a gene: 9. CDR3 length equals 20 residues. The CDR3 DNA reads as TGTGCCAGCAGCCAAGTGAGAGGGACTAGCGGGGGGGTGAGCACCGGGGAGCTGTTTTTT. Its protein is CASSQVRGTSGGVSTGELFF.

The chain links TRBV4-2 to TRBJ1-2, with TRBD1 matching over 8 bases. This CDR3 is built from 14 residues. The germline V gene has CDR1 LGHNA and CDR2 YNFKEQ. With V trimmed by 0 bases and J by 6 bases, 3 bases remained unmatched. CDR3 coding DNA: TGTGCCAGCAGCCAAGAAGGCAGGGGGCATGGCTACACCTTC. This gives the protein CASSQEGRGHGYTF.

V usage is TRBV3-1 (or the pseudogene TRBV3-2) and J usage is TRBJ1-2; D possibly corresponds to TRBD1 (5 bases). The V gene's germline CDR1 is LGHDT and CDR2 YNNKEL (reference sequence). V was clipped by 0 bases and J by 7 bases, with 12 bases between them. The length of the CDR3 is 14 residues. The chain's CDR3 is CASSQDSQGGGYTF. DNA for the CDR3: TGTGCCAGCAGCCAAGATTCGCAGGGAGGTGGCTACACCTTC.

CDR3 DNA: TGTGCCAGCAGTTACGTCGGGACTAGGCGCAATGAGCAGTTCTTC. Amino acids: CASSYVGTRRNEQFF. V is TRBV6-2 or TRBV6-3 and J is TRBJ2-1; the match to TRBD2 covers 8 bases. This CDR3 is 15 amino acids long. CDR1 and CDR2 from the germline V gene are MNHEY and SVGEGT. V shed 2 bases, J shed 6 bases, and the junction held 6 bases outside the gene matches.